Listed below are T cell receptor beta chains from one sample, sequenced in a study of blood T cells in healthy people across ages. TCRdb passed the 5' RACE reads through MiXCR, listing each CDR3 protein once. The sample comprises about 1.6 million distinct CDR3 sequences, roughly 32% of which are singletons, and 10% to 12% rests with the top ten. The sequencing sample was made of blood. The receptors come from a young woman in good health. Both conserved end residues are part of each CDR3. A D gene is named only where the DNA matches it firmly. A clone size is listed for some rows: how often the clone was seen (once, few, many), or a class if it is expanded.

V	D	size	J	DNA	CDR3
TRBV25-1	-	once	TRBJ2-7	TGTGCCAACAGTCAGGTGGAGGGGGGGGGCGAGCAGTACTTC	CANSQVEGGGEQYF
TRBV2	-	-	TRBJ2-6	TGTGCCAGCAGGGAAACACCGCCTGGGGCCAACGTCCTGACTTTC	CASRETPPGANVLTF
TRBV6-5	TRBD2	-	TRBJ2-1	TGTGCCAGCAGTCTAGGACTAGCGGGGTTAAGGAATGGGCAGTTCTTC	CASSLGLAGLRNGQFF
TRBV28	-	-	TRBJ2-5	TGTGCCAGCAGGCCCCTAGGGGGAGCGGGAGAGACCCAGTACTTC	CASRPLGGAGETQYF
TRBV29-1	-	-	TRBJ2-7	TGCAGCGTTGTAGGTCAGGGAATTCCCCACGAGCAGTACTTC	CSVVGQGIPHEQYF
TRBV9	-	-	TRBJ2-7	TGTGCCAGCAGCGTAGATGGGTTCAGGGATAACGAGCAGTACTTC	CASSVDGFRDNEQYF
TRBV20-1	TRBD2	-	TRBJ2-7	TGCAGTGCTCGGACTAGCGGGTCCATAGGTTGGTACGAGCAGTACTTC	CSARTSGSIGWYEQYF
TRBV20-1	-	-	TRBJ2-1	TGCAGTGCTCTAGCGCGCAATGAGCAGTTCTTC	CSALARNEQFF
TRBV4-1	TRBD2	-	TRBJ2-7	TGCGCCAGCAGCCACGAGCTTACTAGCGAGCTCTACGAGCAGTACTTC	CASSHELTSELYEQYF
TRBV18	TRBD1	-	TRBJ2-7	TGTGCCAGCTCACCACTCGGACAGGCTACTTACGAGCAGTACTTC	CASSPLGQATYEQYF
TRBV3-1	-	many	TRBJ2-5	TGTGCCAGCAGCCAAGTTAGGGGGGTGCAGACCCAGTACTTC	CASSQVRGVQTQYF
TRBV7-8	TRBD1	few	TRBJ1-2	TGTGCCAGCAGCCCCCGGGACAGGGGGCCTGGCTACACCTTC	CASSPRDRGPGYTF
TRBV3-1	TRBD2	few	TRBJ2-7	TGTGCCAGCAGCCAATACTGGGGACTAAACGAGCAGTACTTC	CASSQYWGLNEQYF
TRBV7-2	-	-	TRBJ2-5	TGTGCCAGCAGCCTGATGTTGCAAGAGACCCAGTACTTC	CASSLMLQETQYF
TRBV13	-	-	TRBJ2-7	TGTGCCAGCAGCTTAGGGCAAAGACAGGCCTTCTACGAGCAGTACTTC	CASSLGQRQAFYEQYF
TRBV20-1	-	-	TRBJ2-1	TGCAGTGCTAGAGATCTGGCCCTTCGGGGATATGAGCAGTTCTTC	CSARDLALRGYEQFF
TRBV6-5	-	few	TRBJ1-1	TGTGCCGGCAGCCGGGGAAACACTGAAGCTTTCTTT	CAGSRGNTEAFF
TRBV4-1	-	-	TRBJ1-4	TGCGCCAGCAGCCATATGGGGGCAACTAATGAAAAACTGTTTTTT	CASSHMGATNEKLFF
TRBV7-9	-	-	TRBJ1-1	TGTGCCAGCAGCTCGAATCCTTGGGGGGATAGCACTGAAGCTTTCTTT	CASSSNPWGDSTEAFF
TRBV6-1	-	-	TRBJ2-1	TGTGCCAGCATCGGATGGGGTGAGCAGTTCTTC	CASIGWGEQFF
TRBV20-1	-	-	TRBJ2-4	TGCAGTGTCGTCCCAGTGATAGCCAAAAACATTCAGTACTTC	CSVVPVIAKNIQYF
TRBV6-5	-	few	TRBJ2-5	TGTGCCAGCAGTCGGCTTGGCAAAACCCAAGAGACCCAGTACTTC	CASSRLGKTQETQYF
TRBV5-1	-	few	TRBJ1-5	TGCGCCAGCAGCTTTTCCGGGGAAGATCAGCCCCAGCATTTT	CASSFSGEDQPQHF
TRBV6-6	TRBD1	few	TRBJ2-1	TGTGCCAGCAGTTACTCTCGACAGGGGAAACACAATGAGCAGTTCTTC	CASSYSRQGKHNEQFF
TRBV29-1	-	-	TRBJ2-5	TGCAGCGTTCGGTATTCGGTTCAAGAGACCCAGTACTTC	CSVRYSVQETQYF
TRBV11-2	TRBD2	-	TRBJ2-7	TGTGCCAGCAGCCATCCCTCCGGATTAGCGGGACCCTACGAGCAGTACTTC	CASSHPSGLAGPYEQYF
TRBV20-1	-	few	TRBJ1-1	TGCAGTGCTGGCAATCCAGCCGACATGAACACTGAAGCTTTCTTT	CSAGNPADMNTEAFF
TRBV9	-	-	TRBJ2-1	-	CASSVATGSYNEQVF
TRBV9	TRBD2	-	TRBJ2-1	TGTGCCAGCAGCGTAGCCAGCGGGAACTCCTACAATGAGCAGTTCTTC	CASSVASGNSYNEQFF
TRBV21-1	-	-	TRBJ2-5	TGTGCCAGCAGCAAATTAGCGGGAGGGACCGGAGAGACCCAGTACTTC	CASSKLAGGTGETQYF
TRBV29-1	-	many	TRBJ2-5	TGCAGCTTCCCCCGGTTGGGGACCCAGTACTTC	CSFPRLGTQYF
TRBV20-1	-	-	TRBJ1-4	TGCAGTGCTAGAGGGACAGCGGATGAAAAACTGTTTTTT	CSARGTADEKLFF
TRBV9	TRBD2	-	TRBJ2-5	TGTGCCAGCGCTCGGCAAGCGGGGGCTCAAGAGACCCAGTACTTC	CASARQAGAQETQYF
TRBV7-2	-	-	TRBJ2-6	TGTGCCAGCAGCTACCCGTTCGGTAGGGCTGGGGCCAACGTCCTGACTTTC	CASSYPFGRAGANVLTF
TRBV30	-	-	TRBJ2-1	TGTGCCTGGAATTCCGGGACAAACAATGAGCAGTTCTTC	CAWNSGTNNEQFF
TRBV5-1	TRBD1	-	TRBJ1-6	TGCGCCAGCAGCTCTACAGGGGGTGGTGGATCACCCCTCCACTTT	CASSSTGGGGSPLHF
TRBV12-3/TRBV12-4	-	-	TRBJ2-1	TGTGCCAGCAGTTTATCGGGGGCCCCCAATGAGCAGTTCTTC	CASSLSGAPNEQFF
TRBV9	-	-	TRBJ2-3	TGTGCCAGCAGCGCCAGGTCCCATTCGGGGGATACGCAGTATTTT	CASSARSHSGDTQYF
TRBV7-6	TRBD2	many	TRBJ2-3	TGTGCCAGCAGCTTATCGGGTCTAGCGGGAGGGACCGATACGCAGTATTTT	CASSLSGLAGGTDTQYF
TRBV5-6	TRBD2	few	TRBJ2-6	TGTGCCAGCAGCTTGGGAGCAGCGGGAGGACGCTCTGGGGCCAACGTCCTGACTTTC	CASSLGAAGGRSGANVLTF
TRBV10-3	TRBD1	many	TRBJ2-6	TGTGCCACCCGGGACAGGGGGTCTGGGGCCAACGTCCTGACTTTC	CATRDRGSGANVLTF
TRBV15	-	-	TRBJ1-5	TGTGCCACTGGAGCCGGGTCCCCTGGGCCCCAGCATTTT	CATGAGSPGPQHF
TRBV10-2	TRBD2	-	TRBJ2-2	TGCGCCATAAAGACTAGCGGGAGCACCGGGGAGCTGTTTTTT	CAIKTSGSTGELFF
TRBV15	TRBD1	once	TRBJ1-4	TGTGCCACCAGCAGAGAGCTGGGGACAGGGATGGAAAAACTGTTTTTT	CATSRELGTGMEKLFF
TRBV10-3	TRBD2	many	TRBJ2-7	TGTGCCATCAGTGAGCCGCAGACTAGCGGCGAGCAGTACTTC	CAISEPQTSGEQYF
TRBV11-1	TRBD1	-	TRBJ2-1	TGTGCCAGCAGCCTCCGGGACAGGGAGATCTTAAATGAGCAGTTCTTC	CASSLRDREILNEQFF
TRBV5-1	-	-	TRBJ2-7	TGCGCCAGCTCAATTAACAGGGATAAAACCTACGAGCAGTACTTC	CASSINRDKTYEQYF
TRBV6-2/TRBV6-3	-	-	TRBJ2-4	TGTGCCAGCAGTGACTCTTCCCCTTCCCTTTCCGGGGAGTACTTC	CASSDSSPSLSGEYF
TRBV11-2	TRBD1	-	TRBJ2-1	TGTGCCAGCAGCTTAGAACCGGGACAGTACAATGAGCAGTTCTTC	CASSLEPGQYNEQFF
TRBV11-2	TRBD2	-	TRBJ2-1	TGTGCCAGCAGCTTATCTCTGGCGGGAGCGGGAGGCGGGGATGAGCAGTTCTTC	CASSLSLAGAGGGDEQFF
TRBV28	-	many	TRBJ1-2	TGTGCCAGCAGTCCTGGGACTCCATATGGCTACACCTTC	CASSPGTPYGYTF
TRBV7-3	-	many	TRBJ2-6	TGTGCCAGCAGCGCGGGGTTCTCTGGGGCCAACGTCCTGACTTTC	CASSAGFSGANVLTF
TRBV4-1	TRBD2	-	TRBJ2-7	TGCGCCAGCAGCCATACCGGGACTAGCAGAGCCGGAAGATCCTACGAGCAGTACTTC	CASSHTGTSRAGRSYEQYF
TRBV12-3/TRBV12-4	TRBD2	-	TRBJ2-3	TGTGCCAGCCGTCTCAGCGGGAGCGGCACAGATACGCAGTATTTT	CASRLSGSGTDTQYF